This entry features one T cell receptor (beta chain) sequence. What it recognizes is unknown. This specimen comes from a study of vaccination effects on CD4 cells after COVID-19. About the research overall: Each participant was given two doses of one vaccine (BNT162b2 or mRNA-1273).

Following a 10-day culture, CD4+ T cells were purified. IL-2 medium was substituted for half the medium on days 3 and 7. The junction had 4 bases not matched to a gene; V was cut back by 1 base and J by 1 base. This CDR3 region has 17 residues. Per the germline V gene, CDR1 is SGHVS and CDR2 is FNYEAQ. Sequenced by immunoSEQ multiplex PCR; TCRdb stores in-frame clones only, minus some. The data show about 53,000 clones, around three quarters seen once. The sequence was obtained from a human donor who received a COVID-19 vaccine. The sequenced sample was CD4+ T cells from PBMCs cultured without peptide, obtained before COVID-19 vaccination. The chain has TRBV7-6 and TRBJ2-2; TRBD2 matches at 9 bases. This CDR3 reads CASSLDYSGGNTGELFF. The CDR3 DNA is TGTGCCAGCAGCTTAGATTATAGCGGGGGGAACACCGGGGAGCTGTTTTTT.